This T cell receptor (beta chain) is drawn from a study of CXCR3-negative and CXCR3-positive naive CD8 T cells. Study-level findings and limits: Memory cells differed in TRBV-TRBJ usage, but naive CXCR3-negative and CXCR3-positive cells had similar usage.

Concerning this clonotype itself: Its target is not known.

The study made its TRB cDNA libraries by 5' RACE, adding UMI labels. TCRdb re-called the 5' RACE reads; one entry per CDR3 protein, DNA not given. Across 40,000 to 50,000 distinct CDR3 sequences, the top ten clones capture under 2.5% of the sample. Germline assignment: CDR1 MGHRA and CDR2 YSYEKL. The length of the CDR3 is 14 residues. This sequence joins TRBV4-1 and TRBJ1-4. This receptor was taken from a human donor in good health. Some clones in this sample may be carry-over from other donors' samples. Sequencing was carried out using naive CXCR3- CD8+ T cells from blood. Subset: CD45RO-CCR7+CD27+CD95- naive CD8+ T cells lacking CXCR3 (TNR3-). The chain's CDR3 is CASSQVRDYEKLFF.